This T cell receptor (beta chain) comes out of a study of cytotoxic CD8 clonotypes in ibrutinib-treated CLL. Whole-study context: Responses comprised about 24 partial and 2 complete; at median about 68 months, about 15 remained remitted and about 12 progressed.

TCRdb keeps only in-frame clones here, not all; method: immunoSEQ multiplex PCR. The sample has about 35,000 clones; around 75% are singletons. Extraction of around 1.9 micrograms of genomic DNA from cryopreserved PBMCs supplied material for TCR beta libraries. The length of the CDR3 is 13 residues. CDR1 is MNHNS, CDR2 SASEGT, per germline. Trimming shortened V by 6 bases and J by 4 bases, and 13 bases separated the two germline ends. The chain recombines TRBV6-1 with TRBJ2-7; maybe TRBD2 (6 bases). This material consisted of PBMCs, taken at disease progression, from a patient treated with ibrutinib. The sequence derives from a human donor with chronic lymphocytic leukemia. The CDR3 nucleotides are TGTGCCAGCAGCCCCACCGGGGGATACGAGCAGTACTTC. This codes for CASSPTGGYEQYF.